Detailed here is one T cell receptor (beta chain). At one of its ends the junction is not consistent with the germline gene, which may arise from a read error. Using immunoSEQ multiplex PCR, the repertoire was profiled, and TCRdb retains in-frame clones only, with some absent. In the table there are more than 300,000 clones, roughly 88% of which are singletons. This record belongs to a study of cytomegalovirus exposure and HLA in healthy donors. The CDR3 is 16 residues long. Germline values: CDR1 SNHLY, CDR2 FYNNEI. Sequencing used PBMCs. The chain recombines TRBV2 with TRBJ2-2; 8 nucleotides line up with TRBD2. This TCR derives from a woman aged 18-29 years in good health and CMV-seronegative. The CDR3 coding sequence is TGTGCCAGCAGTCAAAGCGGGGGCCCGAACGCCGGGGAGCTGTTTTTT. It specifies CASSQSGGPNAGELFF. Based on the CDR3 plus reference TRBV2 and TRBJ2-2, the full variable domain is EPEVTQTPSHQVTQMGQEVILRCVPISNHLYFYWYRQILGQKVEFLVSFYNNEISEKSEIFDDQFSVERPDGSNFTLKIRSTKLEDSAMYFCASSQSGGPNAGELFFGEGSRLTVL.